Shown below are 18 T cell receptor beta chains from a single sample sequenced in a study of blood T cell repertoires in COVID-19. Measured with immunoSEQ multiplex PCR; TCRdb has only the in-frame clones, and not every one. Of about 200,000 clones in the sample, approximately 80% were seen once. Material: peripheral blood. The receptors come from a man in his sixties with COVID-19, enrolled during active disease.

The genes are TRBV18 and TRBJ2-7, with 9 bases aligning to TRBD1. The CDR3 length is 12 residues. CDR1 and CDR2 (germline): KGHSH, LQKENI. Trimming cost V 6 bases and J 6 bases; bases outside gene matches: 3. This chain's CDR3 is CASSQQGAEQYF. The DNA of the CDR3 is TGTGCCAGCTCGCAACAGGGGGCCGAGCAGTACTTC.

This clone was seen a handful of times. The chain combines TRBV7-2 with TRBJ1-2; D possibly corresponds to TRBD1 (6 bases). Germline V gives CDR1 SGHTA, CDR2 FQGNSA. The CDR3 covers 13 residues. V lost 4 bases to trimming and J lost 4 bases, with 10 bases between them. The CDR3 here is CASSYRVFYGYTF. The CDR3, as DNA: TGTGCCAGCAGCTACAGGGTTTTCTATGGCTACACCTTC.

The gene calls are TRBV12-3 or TRBV12-4 and TRBJ1-1, with a tentative D call TRBD1 (5 bases). Trimming pared 5 bases from V and 7 bases from J, leaving 14 bases between. The CDR3 covers 13 residues. DNA for the CDR3: TGTGCCAGCAGTGTCACCCAGGGTGGTGAAGCTTTCTTT. This sequence encodes CASSVTQGGEAFF.

The J gene is TRBJ1-5, the V gene TRBV19; TRBD1 is a possible D gene (6 bases). The length of the CDR3 is 14 residues. Germline CDR1 is LNHDA and CDR2 is SQIVND (reference sequence). V was shortened by 4 bases and J by 4 bases, with 11 bases between the two germline ends. As DNA, the CDR3 is TGTGCCAGTAGTACCGGACAGATAAATCAGCCCCAGCATTTT. Its protein is CASSTGQINQPQHF.

On this clone itself: This sample also contains other DNA sequences that code for the same CDR3. The rearrangement joins TRBV5-1 to TRBJ2-3; possibly TRBD1 for D (5 bases). Trimming pared 0 bases from V and 3 bases from J, leaving 8 bases between. CDR3 size: 14 residues. Germline CDR1 reads SGHRS; CDR2 reads YFSETQ. Here the CDR3 reads CASSLAQGTDTQYF. In DNA, the CDR3 is TGCGCCAGCAGCTTGGCCCAGGGTACAGATACGCAGTATTTT.

This chain connects TRBV30 to TRBJ2-7; TRBD1 agrees at 10 bases. There are 13 residues in the CDR3. The V gene's germline CDR1 is GTSNPN and CDR2 SVGIG (reference sequence). Losses at the gene ends were 5 bases for V and 9 bases for J; bases not matched to a gene: 10. The CDR3 coding sequence is TGTGCCTGGGGGGCCCTGGGACAGGGGCCGCAGTACTTC. Its translation: CAWGALGQGPQYF.

This clone is a singleton in its sample. The rearrangement uses TRBV7-2 and TRBJ1-3; D is unresolved. Trimming removed 4 bases at V and 0 bases at J, with 10 bases between. CDR1 is SGHTA and CDR2 is FQGNSA in the germline V gene. This CDR3 contains 15 residues. DNA of the CDR3: TGTGCCAGCAGCTGGTCCCCAGACTCTGGAAACACCATATATTTT. It encodes CASSWSPDSGNTIYF.

The chain employs TRBV3-1 (or the pseudogene TRBV3-2) and TRBJ1-2; D is undetermined. V was cut by 1 base and J by 7 bases, with 13 bases left in between. The CDR3 runs to 14 residues. Looked up from germline, CDR1 is LGHDT and CDR2 is YNNKEL (reference sequence). CDR3 loop: CASSQASRVSGYTF. The DNA of the CDR3 is TGTGCCAGCAGCCAAGCCTCGAGGGTCTCTGGCTACACCTTC.

V gene TRBV10-3 combines with J gene TRBJ1-2, with 9 bases aligning to TRBD1. The CDR3 sequence is 13 residues long. Germline V gene lookup returns CDR1 ENHRY and CDR2 SYGVKD. V dropped 8 bases and J dropped 2; count of bases not matched to a gene: 3. The CDR3 DNA reads as TGTGCCATCGGACAGGGGCGAAACTATGGCTACACCTTC. Its protein is CAIGQGRNYGYTF.

This sequence joins TRBV25-1 and TRBJ1-2; D remains ambiguous. Germline V gives CDR1 MGHDK, CDR2 SYGVNS. The CDR3 runs 13 residues. V lost 3 bases, J lost 0 bases, and 5 bases lay in between. CDR3 in amino acids: CASSEAANYGYTF. The CDR3 coding sequence is TGTGCCAGCAGTGAGGCAGCTAACTATGGCTACACCTTC.

This clone is a singleton in its sample. This chain uses TRBV28 with TRBJ2-5; 9 nucleotides agree with TRBD1. There are 15 residues in the CDR3. V lost 3 bases, J lost 5 bases, and 7 bases stayed unmatched. Germline V lookup: CDR1 MDHEN, CDR2 SYDVKM. The DNA of the CDR3 is TGTGCCAGCAGTTTGTACAGGGGGCTTTCGGAGACCCAGTACTTC. Protein: CASSLYRGLSETQYF.

V gene TRBV18 combines with J gene TRBJ1-1, with 9 bases fitting TRBD1. The CDR3 has 17 residues. Germline-derived CDR1 and CDR2 are KGHSH and LQKENI. The V gene end was trimmed by 2 bases and the J gene end by 4 bases; junction bases not matched to a gene: 11. CDR3 in DNA: TGTGCCAGCTCACCATGGCTGCCGGGACAGGGAAGCACTGAAGCTTTCTTT. Translating gives CASSPWLPGQGSTEAFF.

The rearrangement links TRBV2 to TRBJ2-7; 8 positions match TRBD1. From germline, CDR1 is SNHLY and CDR2 FYNNEI. V gave up 8 bases and J gave up 12 bases; unmatched junction bases: 15. The CDR3 is 13 amino acids. The CDR3 DNA is TGTGCCAGCGCCCAAACCCCGGACAGGGTTGGGTACTTC. Translation: CASAQTPDRVGYF.

This clone was seen only a few times. The rearrangement links TRBV27 to TRBJ1-5; 8 bases align to TRBD1. Per the germline V gene, CDR1 is MNHEY and CDR2 is SMNVEV (reference sequence). The V gene end was trimmed by 2 bases and the J gene end by 5 bases; junction bases not matched to a gene: 8. The CDR3 has 16 residues. In DNA, the CDR3 is TGTGCCAGCAGTTTACGGACAGGGACGGGGTATCAGCCCCAGCATTTT. The encoded protein is CASSLRTGTGYQPQHF.

V is TRBV4-1 and J is TRBJ2-1, with 10 bases identical to TRBD2. With 2 bases clipped from V and 7 bases from J, the junction kept 5 bases outside the gene matches. Per germline, CDR1 MGHRA and CDR2 YSYEKL. CDR3 length equals 15 residues. The CDR3 bases are TGCGCCAGCAGCCAACTAGCGGGAGCCCTTAATGAGCAGTTCTTC. Amino acid sequence: CASSQLAGALNEQFF.

The chain recombines TRBV29-1 with TRBJ1-2; 10 bases match TRBD1. The CDR3 is 16 amino acids. CDR1 is SQVTM and CDR2 is ANQGSEA in the germline V gene. Unmatched junction bases numbered 12, after V lost 6 bases and J lost 2 bases. DNA of the CDR3: TGCAGCGTACGTCCCGGGACAGGGGACTTAAACTATGGCTACACCTTC. As protein: CSVRPGTGDLNYGYTF. The full variable domain, in which reference TRBV29-1 and TRBJ1-2 provide the parts outside the CDR3, is SAVISQKPSRDICQRGTSLTIQCQVDSQVTMMFWYRQQPGQSLTLIATANQGSEATYESGFVIDKFPISRPNLTFSTLTVSNMSPEDSSIYLCSVRPGTGDLNYGYTFGSGTRLTVV.

The chain joins TRBV7-3 to TRBJ2-1, with 14 bases aligning to TRBD2. CDR3 size: 15 residues. Per the germline V gene, CDR1 is SGHTA and CDR2 is FQGTGA. V lost 4 bases, J lost 9 bases, and 5 bases stayed unmatched. In DNA form, the CDR3 reads TGTGCCAGCAGCTCGACTAGCGGGAGGGCAGCTGAGCAGTTCTTC. Protein sequence: CASSSTSGRAAEQFF.

The chain is built from TRBV2 and TRBJ2-7; D unclear. Germline lookup yields CDR1 SNHLY and CDR2 FYNNEI. This CDR3 spans 14 amino acids. V was shortened by 5 bases and J by 2 bases, with 13 bases between the two germline ends. The CDR3 here is CASSYRPAPYEQYF. The CDR3 DNA reads as TGTGCCAGCAGTTACAGACCGGCCCCCTACGAGCAGTACTTC.